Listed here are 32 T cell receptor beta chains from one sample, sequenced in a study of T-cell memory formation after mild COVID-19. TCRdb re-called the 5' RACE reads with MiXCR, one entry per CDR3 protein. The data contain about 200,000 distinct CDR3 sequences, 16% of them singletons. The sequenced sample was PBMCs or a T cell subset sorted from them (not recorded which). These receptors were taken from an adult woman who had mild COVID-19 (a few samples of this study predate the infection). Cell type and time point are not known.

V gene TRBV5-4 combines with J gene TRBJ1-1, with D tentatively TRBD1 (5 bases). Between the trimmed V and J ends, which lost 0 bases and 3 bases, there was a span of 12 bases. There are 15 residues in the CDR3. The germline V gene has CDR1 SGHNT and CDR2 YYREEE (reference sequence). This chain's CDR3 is CASSLDGVRDTEAFF. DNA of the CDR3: TGTGCCAGCAGCTTGGATGGCGTCAGGGACACTGAAGCTTTCTTT.

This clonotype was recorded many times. The DNA for the CDR3 is TGTGCCAGCAGCGTAACTCCGGGGACCTACGAGCAGTACTTC. Residues: CASSVTPGTYEQYF. The chain has TRBV9 and TRBJ2-7; D is perhaps TRBD2 (5 bases). Germline lookup yields CDR1 SGDLS and CDR2 YYNGEE. The CDR3 has 14 amino acids. Trimming shortened V by 1 base and J by 2 bases, and 10 bases separated the two germline ends.

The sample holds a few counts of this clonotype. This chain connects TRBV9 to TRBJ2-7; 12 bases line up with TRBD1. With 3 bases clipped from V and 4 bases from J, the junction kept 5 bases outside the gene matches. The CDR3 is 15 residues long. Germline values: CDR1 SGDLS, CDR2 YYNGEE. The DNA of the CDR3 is TGTGCCAGCAGCGACCGGGACAGGGGGCTGTACGAGCAGTACTTC. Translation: CASSDRDRGLYEQYF.

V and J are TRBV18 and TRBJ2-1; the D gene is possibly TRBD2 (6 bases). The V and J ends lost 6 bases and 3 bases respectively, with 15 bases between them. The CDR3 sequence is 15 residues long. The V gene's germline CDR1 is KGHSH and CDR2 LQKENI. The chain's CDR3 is CASSEASSGYNEQFF. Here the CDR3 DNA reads TGTGCCAGCTCGGAAGCGAGTAGCGGCTACAATGAGCAGTTCTTC.

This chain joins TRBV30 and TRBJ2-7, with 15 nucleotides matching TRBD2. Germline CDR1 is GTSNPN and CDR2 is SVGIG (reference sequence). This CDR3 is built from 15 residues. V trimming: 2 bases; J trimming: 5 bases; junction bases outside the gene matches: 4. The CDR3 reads CAWSRGLAGGNEQYF. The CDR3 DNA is TGTGCCTGGAGTAGGGGACTAGCGGGAGGCAACGAGCAGTACTTC.

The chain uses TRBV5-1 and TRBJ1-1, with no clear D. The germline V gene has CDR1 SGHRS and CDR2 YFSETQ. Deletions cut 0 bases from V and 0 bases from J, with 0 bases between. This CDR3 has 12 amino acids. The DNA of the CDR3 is TGCGCCAGCAGCTTGGTGAACACTGAAGCTTTCTTT. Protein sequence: CASSLVNTEAFF.

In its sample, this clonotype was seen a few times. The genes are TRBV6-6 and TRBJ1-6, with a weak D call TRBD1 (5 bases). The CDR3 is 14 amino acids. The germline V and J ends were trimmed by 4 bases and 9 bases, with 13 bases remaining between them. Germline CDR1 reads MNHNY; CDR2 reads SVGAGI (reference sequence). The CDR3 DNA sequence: TGTGCCAGCAGTTTTGGGGACTCATCTTCACCCCTCCACTTT. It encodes CASSFGDSSSPLHF.

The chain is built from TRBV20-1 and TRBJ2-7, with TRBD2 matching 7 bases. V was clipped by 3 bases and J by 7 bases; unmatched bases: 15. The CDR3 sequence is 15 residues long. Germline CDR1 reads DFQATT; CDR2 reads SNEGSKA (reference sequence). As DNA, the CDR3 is TGCAGTGCTAGCAAAGCGGGACTACGATATGGGGAGCAGTACTTC. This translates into CSASKAGLRYGEQYF.

The CDR3 region is CASSQKDTYNSPLHF. The CDR3 bases are TGTGCCAGCAGCCAAAAGGACACTTATAATTCACCCCTCCACTTT. The chain carries TRBV5-6 and TRBJ1-6; maybe TRBD1 (5 bases). CDR3 size: 15 residues. The V and J ends lost 4 bases and 4 bases respectively, with 12 bases between them. CDR1 and CDR2 (germline): SGHDT, YYEEEE.

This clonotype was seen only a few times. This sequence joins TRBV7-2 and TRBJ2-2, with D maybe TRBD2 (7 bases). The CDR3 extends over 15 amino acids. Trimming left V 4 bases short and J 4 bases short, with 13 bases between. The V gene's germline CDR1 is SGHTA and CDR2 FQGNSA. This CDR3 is CASSYPRGATGELFF. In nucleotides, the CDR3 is TGTGCCAGCAGCTATCCCCGGGGGGCCACCGGGGAGCTGTTTTTT.

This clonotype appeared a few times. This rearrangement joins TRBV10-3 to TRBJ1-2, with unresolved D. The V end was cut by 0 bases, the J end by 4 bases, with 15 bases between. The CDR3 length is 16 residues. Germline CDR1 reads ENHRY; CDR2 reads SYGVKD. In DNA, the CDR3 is TGTGCCATCAGTGAGTCGAACGTCGGGTCGAGCTATGGCTACACCTTC. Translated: CAISESNVGSSYGYTF.

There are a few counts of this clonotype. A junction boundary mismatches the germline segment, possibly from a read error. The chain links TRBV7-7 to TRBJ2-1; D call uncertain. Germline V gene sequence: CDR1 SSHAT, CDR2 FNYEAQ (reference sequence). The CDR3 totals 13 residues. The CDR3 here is CASSLDRVNEQFF. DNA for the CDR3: TGTGCTAGCAGCTTAGACCGGGTCAATGAGCAGTTCTTC.

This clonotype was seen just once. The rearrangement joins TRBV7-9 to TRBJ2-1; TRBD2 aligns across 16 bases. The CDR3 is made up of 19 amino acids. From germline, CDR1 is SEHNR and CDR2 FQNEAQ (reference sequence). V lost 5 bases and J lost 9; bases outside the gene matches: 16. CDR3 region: CASSPPSGTSGRAGAEQFF. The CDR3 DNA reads TGTGCCAGCAGCCCCCCGTCCGGGACTAGCGGGAGGGCGGGGGCTGAGCAGTTCTTC.

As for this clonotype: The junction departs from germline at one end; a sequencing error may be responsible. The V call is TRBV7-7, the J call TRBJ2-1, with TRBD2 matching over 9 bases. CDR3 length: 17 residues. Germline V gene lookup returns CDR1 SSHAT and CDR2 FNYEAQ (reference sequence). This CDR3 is CASSPMTSGGLYNEQFF. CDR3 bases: TGTGCTAGCAGCCCGATGACTAGCGGCGGACTTTACAATGAGCAGTTCTTC.

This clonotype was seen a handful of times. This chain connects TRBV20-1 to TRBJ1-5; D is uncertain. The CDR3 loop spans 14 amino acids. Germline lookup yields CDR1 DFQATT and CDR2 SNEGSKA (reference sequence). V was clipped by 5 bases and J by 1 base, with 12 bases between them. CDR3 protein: CSARRGESNQPQHF. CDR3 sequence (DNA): TGCAGTGCTCGACGAGGCGAGAGCAATCAGCCCCAGCATTTT.

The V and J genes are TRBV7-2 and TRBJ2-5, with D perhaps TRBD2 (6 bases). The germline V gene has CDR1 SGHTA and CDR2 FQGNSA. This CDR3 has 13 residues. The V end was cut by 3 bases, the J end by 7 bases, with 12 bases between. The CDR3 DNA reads TGTGCCAGCAGCTTTGGGCCCGGGGGGACCCAGTACTTC. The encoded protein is CASSFGPGGTQYF.

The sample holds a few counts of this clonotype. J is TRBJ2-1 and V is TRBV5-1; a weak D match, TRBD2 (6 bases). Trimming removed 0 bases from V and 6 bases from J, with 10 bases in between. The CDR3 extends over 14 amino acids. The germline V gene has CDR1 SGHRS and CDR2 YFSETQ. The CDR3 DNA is TGCGCCAGCAGCTTGGCGGGAGCTCGCAATGAGCAGTTCTTC. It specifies CASSLAGARNEQFF. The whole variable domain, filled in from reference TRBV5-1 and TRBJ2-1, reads KAGVTQTPRYLIKTRGQQVTLSCSPISGHRSVSWYQQTPGQGLQFLFEYFSETQRNKGNFPGRFSGRQFSNSRSEMNVSTLELGDSALYLCASSLAGARNEQFFGPGTRLTVL.

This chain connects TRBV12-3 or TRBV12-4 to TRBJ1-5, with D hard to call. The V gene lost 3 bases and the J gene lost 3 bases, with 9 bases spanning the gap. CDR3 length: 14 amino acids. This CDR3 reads CASSFGSPNQPQHF. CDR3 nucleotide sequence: TGTGCCAGCAGTTTTGGCAGCCCCAATCAGCCCCAGCATTTT.

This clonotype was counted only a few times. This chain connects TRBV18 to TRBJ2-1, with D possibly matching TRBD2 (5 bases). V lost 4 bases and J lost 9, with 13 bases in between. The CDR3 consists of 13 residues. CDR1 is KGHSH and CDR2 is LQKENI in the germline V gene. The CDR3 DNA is TGTGCCAGCTCACTCTCTAGCTTCCTTGAGCAGTTCTTC. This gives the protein CASSLSSFLEQFF.

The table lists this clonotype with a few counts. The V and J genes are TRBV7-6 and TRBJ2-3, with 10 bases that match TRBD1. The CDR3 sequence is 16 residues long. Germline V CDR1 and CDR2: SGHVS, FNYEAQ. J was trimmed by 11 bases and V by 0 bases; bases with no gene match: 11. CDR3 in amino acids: CASSLAGTGARHEQYF. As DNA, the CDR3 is TGTGCCAGCAGCTTAGCGGGGACAGGGGCGAGGCATGAGCAGTATTTT.

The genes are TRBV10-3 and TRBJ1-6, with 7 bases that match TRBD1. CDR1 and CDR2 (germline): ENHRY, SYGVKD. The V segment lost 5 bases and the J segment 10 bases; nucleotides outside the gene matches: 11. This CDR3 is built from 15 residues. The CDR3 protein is CAISPRGGLGSPLHF. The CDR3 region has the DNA TGTGCCATCAGTCCCAGAGGGGGCTTGGGGTCACCCCTCCACTTT.

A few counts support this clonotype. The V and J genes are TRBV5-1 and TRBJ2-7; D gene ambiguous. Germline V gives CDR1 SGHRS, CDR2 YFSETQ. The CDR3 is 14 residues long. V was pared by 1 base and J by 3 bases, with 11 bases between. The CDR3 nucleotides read TGCGCCAGCAGCTTGAGTTCGGTCAGCTACGAGCAGTACTTC. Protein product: CASSLSSVSYEQYF.

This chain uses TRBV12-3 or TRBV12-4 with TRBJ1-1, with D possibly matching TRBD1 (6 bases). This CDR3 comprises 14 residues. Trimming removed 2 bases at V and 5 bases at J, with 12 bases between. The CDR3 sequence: CASSLQARGTEAFF. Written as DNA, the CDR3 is TGTGCCAGCAGTTTACAGGCGAGGGGGACTGAAGCTTTCTTT.

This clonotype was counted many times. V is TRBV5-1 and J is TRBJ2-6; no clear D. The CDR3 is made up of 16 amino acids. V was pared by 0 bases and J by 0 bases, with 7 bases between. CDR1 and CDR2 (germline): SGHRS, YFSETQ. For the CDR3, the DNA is TGCGCCAGCAGCTTGGATTTTAACTCTGGGGCCAACGTCCTGACTTTC. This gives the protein CASSLDFNSGANVLTF.

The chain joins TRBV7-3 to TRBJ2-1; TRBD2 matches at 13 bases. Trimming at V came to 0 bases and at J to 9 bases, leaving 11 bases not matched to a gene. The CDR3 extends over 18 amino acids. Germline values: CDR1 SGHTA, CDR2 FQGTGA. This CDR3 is CASSLTAPTSGGLGEQFF. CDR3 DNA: TGTGCCAGCAGCTTAACGGCCCCGACTAGCGGGGGGTTGGGTGAGCAGTTCTTC. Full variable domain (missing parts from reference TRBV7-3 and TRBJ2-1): GAGVSQTPSNKVTEKGKYVELRCDPISGHTALYWYRQSLGQGPEFLIYFQGTGAADDSGLPNDRFFAVRPEGSVSTLKIQRTERGDSAVYLCASSLTAPTSGGLGEQFFGPGTRLTVL.

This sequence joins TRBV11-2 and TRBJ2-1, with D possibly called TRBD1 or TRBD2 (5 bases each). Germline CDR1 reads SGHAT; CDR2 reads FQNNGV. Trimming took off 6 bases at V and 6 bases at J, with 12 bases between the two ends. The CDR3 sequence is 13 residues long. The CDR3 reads CASRPFGGNEQFF. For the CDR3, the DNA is TGTGCCAGCAGGCCGTTTGGGGGCAATGAGCAGTTCTTC.

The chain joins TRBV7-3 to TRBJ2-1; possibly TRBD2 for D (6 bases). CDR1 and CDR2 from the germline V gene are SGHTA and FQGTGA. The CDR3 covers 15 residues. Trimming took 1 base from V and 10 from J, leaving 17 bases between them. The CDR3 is CASSLMASAVGEQFF. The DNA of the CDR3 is TGTGCCAGCAGCTTAATGGCTAGCGCTGTTGGGGAGCAGTTCTTC.

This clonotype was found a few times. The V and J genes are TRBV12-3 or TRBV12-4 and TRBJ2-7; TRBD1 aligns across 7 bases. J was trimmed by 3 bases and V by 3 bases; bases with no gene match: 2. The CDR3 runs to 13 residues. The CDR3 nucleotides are TGTGCCAGCAGTTTGACAGGGTTCTACGAGCAGTACTTC. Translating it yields CASSLTGFYEQYF.

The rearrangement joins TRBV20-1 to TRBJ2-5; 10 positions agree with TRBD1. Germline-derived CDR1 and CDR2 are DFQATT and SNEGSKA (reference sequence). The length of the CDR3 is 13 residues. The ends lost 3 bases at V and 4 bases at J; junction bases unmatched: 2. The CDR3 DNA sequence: TGCAGTGCTAGGAGGGACAGGGGAGAGACCCAGTACTTC. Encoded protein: CSARRDRGETQYF.

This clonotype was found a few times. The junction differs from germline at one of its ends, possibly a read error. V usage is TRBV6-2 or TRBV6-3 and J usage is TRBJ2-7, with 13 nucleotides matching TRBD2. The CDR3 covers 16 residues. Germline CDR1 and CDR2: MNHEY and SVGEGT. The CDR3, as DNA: TGTGCCAGCAGTAACTCCGGACTAGCGGGAGATTACGAGCAGTACTTC. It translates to CASSNSGLAGDYEQYF.

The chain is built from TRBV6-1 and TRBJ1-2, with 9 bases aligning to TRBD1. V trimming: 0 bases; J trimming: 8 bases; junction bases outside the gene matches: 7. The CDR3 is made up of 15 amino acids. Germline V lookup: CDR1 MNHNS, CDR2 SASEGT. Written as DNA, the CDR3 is TGTGCCAGCAGTGAAGCCCCGGGACAGGGTGGAGGCTACACCTTC. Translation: CASSEAPGQGGGYTF.

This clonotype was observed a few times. CDR3 bases: TGCGCCAGCAGCTTGGATACAGGACTAGCGGGACTCACAGATACGCAGTATTTT. Encoded protein: CASSLDTGLAGLTDTQYF. The chain employs TRBV5-1 and TRBJ2-3; TRBD2 agrees at 12 bases. The V segment lost 0 bases and the J segment 2 bases; nucleotides outside the gene matches: 7. The germline CDR1 and CDR2 sequences are SGHRS and YFSETQ. This CDR3 region has 18 residues.